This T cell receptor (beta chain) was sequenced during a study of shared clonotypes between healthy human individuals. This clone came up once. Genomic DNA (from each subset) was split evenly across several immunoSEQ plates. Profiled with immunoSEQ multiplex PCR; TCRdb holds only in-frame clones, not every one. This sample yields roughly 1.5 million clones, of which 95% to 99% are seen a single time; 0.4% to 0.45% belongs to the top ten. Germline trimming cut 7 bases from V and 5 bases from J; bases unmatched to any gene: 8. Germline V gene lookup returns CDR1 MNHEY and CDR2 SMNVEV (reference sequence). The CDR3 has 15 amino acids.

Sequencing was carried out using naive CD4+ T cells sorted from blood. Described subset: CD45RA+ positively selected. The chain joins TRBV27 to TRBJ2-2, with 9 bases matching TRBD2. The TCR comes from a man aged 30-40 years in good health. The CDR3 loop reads CASTLAGVRTGELFF. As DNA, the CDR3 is TGTGCCAGCACCTTAGCGGGAGTTCGGACCGGGGAGCTGTTTTTT.